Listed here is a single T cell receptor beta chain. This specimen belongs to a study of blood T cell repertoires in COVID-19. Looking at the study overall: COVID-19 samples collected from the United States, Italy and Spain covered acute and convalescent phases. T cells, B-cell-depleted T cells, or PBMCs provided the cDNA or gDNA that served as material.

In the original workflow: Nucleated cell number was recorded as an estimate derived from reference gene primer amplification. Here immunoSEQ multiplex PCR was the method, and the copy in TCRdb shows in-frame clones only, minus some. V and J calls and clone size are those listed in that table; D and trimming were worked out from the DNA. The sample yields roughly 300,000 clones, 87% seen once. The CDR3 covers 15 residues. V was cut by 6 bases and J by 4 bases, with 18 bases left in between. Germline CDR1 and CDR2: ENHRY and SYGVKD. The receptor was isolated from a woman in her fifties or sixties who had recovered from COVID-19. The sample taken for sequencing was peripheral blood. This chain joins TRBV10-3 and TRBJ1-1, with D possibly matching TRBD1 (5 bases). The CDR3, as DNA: TGTGCCATCAGCTACCGGGGGACGGAGAGCACTGAAGCTTTCTTT. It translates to CAISYRGTESTEAFF.